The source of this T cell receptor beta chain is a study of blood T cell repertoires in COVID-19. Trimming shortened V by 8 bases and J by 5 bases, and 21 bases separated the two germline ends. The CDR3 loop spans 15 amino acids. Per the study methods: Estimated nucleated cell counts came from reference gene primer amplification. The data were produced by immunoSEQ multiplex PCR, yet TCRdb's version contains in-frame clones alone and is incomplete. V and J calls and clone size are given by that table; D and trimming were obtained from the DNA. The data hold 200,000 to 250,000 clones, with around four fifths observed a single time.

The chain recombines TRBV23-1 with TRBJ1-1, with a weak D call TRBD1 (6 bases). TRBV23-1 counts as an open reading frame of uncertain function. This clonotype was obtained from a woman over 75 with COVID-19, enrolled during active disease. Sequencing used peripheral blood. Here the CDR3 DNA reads TGCGCCAGCGGTCGTTGGGGGGGCGCTAGGACTGAAGCTTTCTTT. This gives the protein CASGRWGGARTEAFF.